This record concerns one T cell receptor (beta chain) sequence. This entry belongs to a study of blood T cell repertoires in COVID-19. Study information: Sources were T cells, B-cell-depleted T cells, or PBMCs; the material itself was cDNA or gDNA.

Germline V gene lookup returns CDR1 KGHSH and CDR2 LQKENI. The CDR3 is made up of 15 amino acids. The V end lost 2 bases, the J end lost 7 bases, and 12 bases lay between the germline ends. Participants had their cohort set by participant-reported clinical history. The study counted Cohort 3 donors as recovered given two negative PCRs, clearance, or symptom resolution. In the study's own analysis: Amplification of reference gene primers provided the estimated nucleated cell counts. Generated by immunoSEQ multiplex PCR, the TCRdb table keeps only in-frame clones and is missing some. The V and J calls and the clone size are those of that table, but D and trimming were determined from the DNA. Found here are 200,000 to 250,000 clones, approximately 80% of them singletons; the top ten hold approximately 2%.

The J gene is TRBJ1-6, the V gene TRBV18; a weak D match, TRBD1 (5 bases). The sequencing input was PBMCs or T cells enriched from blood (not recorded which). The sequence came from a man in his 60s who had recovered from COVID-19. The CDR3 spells CASSPGAAPNSPLHF. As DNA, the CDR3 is TGTGCCAGCTCACCAGGGGCGGCACCAAATTCACCCCTCCACTTT. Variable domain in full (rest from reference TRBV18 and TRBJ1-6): NAGVMQNPRHLVRRRGQEARLRCSPMKGHSHVYWYRQLPEEGLKFMVYLQKENIIDESGMPKERFSAEFPKEGPSILRIQQVVRGDSAAYFCASSPGAAPNSPLHFGNGTRLTVT.